Listed below are T cell receptor beta chains from one sample, sequenced in a study of blood T cell repertoires in COVID-19. Assay used: immunoSEQ multiplex PCR; TCRdb lists only in-frame clones, some missing. The data show 200,000 to 250,000 clones, around 84% seen once. Specimen: peripheral blood. The receptors here all came from a woman older than 75 with active or convalescent COVID-19. Each CDR3 is given with its conserved first and last residue. The D gene is left open where the match is weak. Clone size is given for some rows only: seen once, a few or many times, or a class if the clone is expanded.

d_call,j_call,clone_size,cdr3_length,v_call,cdr3_aa,cdr3_nt
TRBD2,TRBJ2-3,.,16,TRBV9,CASSTTTSGGGDTQYF,TGTGCCAGCAGCACAACGACTAGCGGGGGTGGAGATACGCAGTATTTT
TRBD1,TRBJ1-2,.,15,TRBV19,CASSPPGTGNYGYTF,TGTGCCAGTAGTCCTCCCGGGACAGGGAACTATGGCTACACCTTC
.,TRBJ2-5,once,16,TRBV27,CASSPHRLDGQETQYF,TGTGCCAGCAGTCCGCACCGACTAGACGGGCAAGAGACCCAGTACTTC
.,TRBJ2-3,.,16,TRBV12-5,CASGLAAGFSTDTQYF,TGTGCTAGTGGTTTGGCAGCAGGGTTCAGCACAGATACGCAGTATTTT
.,TRBJ2-2,.,15,TRBV5-1,CASSASGANTGELFF,TGCGCCAGCAGCGCCAGCGGAGCGAACACCGGGGAGCTGTTTTTT
TRBD1,TRBJ2-2,.,14,TRBV5-8,CASSLHRGSGELFF,TGTGCCAGCAGCCTCCACAGGGGGTCCGGGGAGCTGTTTTTT
.,TRBJ2-7,.,14,TRBV7-9,CASSHPEGTYEQYF,TGTGCCAGCAGCCATCCGGAGGGCACCTACGAGCAGTACTTC
TRBD1,TRBJ2-5,few,16,TRBV6-1,CASSGGGTGKGETQYF,TGTGCCAGCAGTGGGGGTGGGACAGGGAAAGGCGAGACCCAGTACTTC
TRBD1,TRBJ1-2,.,14,TRBV27,CASSLQGAAGGYTF,TGTGCCAGCAGTCTACAGGGGGCCGCTGGTGGCTACACCTTC
.,TRBJ1-2,.,13,TRBV27,CASSDGGSDGYTF,TGTGCCAGCAGTGACGGGGGTAGTGATGGCTACACCTTC
.,TRBJ2-5,once,13,TRBV7-2,CASSLASGETQYF,TGTGCCAGCAGCTTAGCGAGCGGGGAGACCCAGTACTTC
.,TRBJ2-5,once,13,TRBV11-3,CASSPSGGETQYF,TGTGCCAGCAGCCCCAGTGGGGGGGAGACCCAGTACTTC
.,TRBJ2-7,once,13,TRBV12-3/TRBV12-4,CASSLDSRYEQYF,TGTGCCAGCAGTTTAGACAGTCGCTACGAGCAGTACTTC
.,TRBJ2-5,.,14,TRBV4-3,CASSQDLRGETQYF,TGCGCCAGCAGCCAAGATCTCAGGGGTGAGACCCAGTACTTC
.,TRBJ2-3,.,14,TRBV5-1,CASSLGGITDTQYF,TGCGCCAGCAGCTTGGGCGGAATCACAGATACGCAGTATTTT
.,TRBJ2-7,.,13,TRBV20-1,CSASDLVGAEQYF,TGCAGTGCTAGTGATCTTGTGGGGGCCGAGCAGTACTTC
.,TRBJ1-1,.,15,TRBV18,CASSPSRGDLTEAFF,TGTGCCAGCTCACCGTCAAGAGGGGACTTGACTGAAGCTTTCTTT
TRBD2,TRBJ2-1,.,17,TRBV5-1,CASSLGLAGGIYNEQFF,TGCGCCAGCAGCCTCGGACTAGCGGGGGGTATATACAATGAGCAGTTCTTC
TRBD1,TRBJ1-2,.,13,TRBV27,CASRRTGGGGYTF,TGTGCCAGCAGACGGACAGGGGGAGGCGGCTACACCTTC
TRBD1,TRBJ1-2,.,13,TRBV2,CASGDRGNYGYTF,TGTGCCAGCGGCGACAGGGGGAACTATGGCTACACCTTC
.,TRBJ1-1,.,17,TRBV18,CASSRTSQGSLGTEAFF,TGTGCCAGCTCAAGAACATCACAGGGCTCTTTGGGCACTGAAGCTTTCTTT
.,TRBJ2-1,.,13,TRBV4-3,CASSQSGYNEQFF,TGCGCCAGCAGCCAAAGCGGGTACAATGAGCAGTTCTTC
TRBD1,TRBJ2-7,.,15,TRBV5-6,CASSHGTGQRYEQYF,TGTGCCAGCAGCCACGGGACAGGGCAGAGGTACGAGCAGTACTTC
.,TRBJ1-4,.,13,TRBV6-5,CASIERPRGKLFF,TGTGCCAGCATCGAAAGACCCCGAGGAAAACTGTTTTTT
TRBD2,TRBJ2-3,.,15,TRBV19,CASRERGATITTQYF,TGTGCCAGTCGAGAGCGGGGGGCCACCATTACGACGCAGTATTTT
.,TRBJ2-3,.,14,TRBV6-2/TRBV6-3,CASSYSPSGDTQYF,TGTGCCAGCAGTTACTCCCCCTCCGGAGATACGCAGTATTTT